This T cell receptor (beta chain) stems from a study of T cells in Graves' hyperthyroidism and ophthalmopathy. The study's findings and limits: Prediction of ophthalmopathy progression came a median 6.5 months pre-onset. A 13 V-J model separated ophthalmopathy from stable hyperthyroidism.

In this sample, this clonotype turned up many times. Its antigen is not identified. Disease lasting under 3 months, a NOSPECS grade of at least 4, and a Clinical Activity Score of at least 3 were features of the ophthalmopathy patients. Regions amplified from RNA transcripts were the TCR beta CDR3 regions. The HTBI primer set served for first-round RT-PCR of the TCR CDR3. TCRdb re-derived calls from the multiplex PCR reads in MiXCR, one entry per CDR3 protein. Altogether 400,000 to 600,000 distinct CDR3 sequences are present, about 15% being singletons, with the ten largest covering about 29%. The clonotype comes from a woman aged 25 to 39 with Graves' ophthalmopathy. Sequenced input: blood.

The CDR3 here is CASSLRTGRGTEAFF. In DNA form, the CDR3 reads TGTGCCAGCAGTTTGCGGACGGGGAGGGGCACTGAAGCTTTCTTT. This sequence joins TRBV28 and TRBJ1-1, with D perhaps matching TRBD1 (5 bases). The CDR3 is 15 residues long. Germline CDR1 and CDR2: MDHEN and SYDVKM. With 3 bases removed from V and 4 bases from J, the gap between germline ends came to 15 bases.